The 15 T cell receptor beta chains below all came from one sample that was sequenced in a study of T cell responses to AZD1222 COVID-19 vaccine. TCRdb keeps only in-frame clones here, not all; method: immunoSEQ multiplex PCR. Of some 110,000 clones in the sample, roughly nine tenths were seen once. The sample consisted of peripheral blood, taken 28 days after the second AZD1222 dose. The source is an adult who received the AZD1222 COVID-19 vaccine.

This chain uses TRBV6-2 or TRBV6-3 with TRBJ1-3; tentative D call: TRBD1 (5 bases). Looked up from germline, CDR1 is MNHEY and CDR2 is SVGEGT. The CDR3 length is 15 residues. Trimming shortened V by 2 bases and J by 0 bases, and 8 bases separated the two germline ends. This CDR3 is CASSYPGTSGNTIYF. CDR3 in DNA: TGTGCCAGCAGTTACCCCGGGACCTCTGGAAACACCATATATTTT.

This sequence joins TRBV19 and TRBJ2-2; 8 positions agree with TRBD1. Germline values: CDR1 LNHDA, CDR2 SQIVND (reference sequence). V was pared by 6 bases and J by 8 bases, with 5 bases of the junction left unmatched. This CDR3 region has 13 residues. The CDR3 protein is CASRGRGRGELFF. CDR3 bases: TGTGCCAGTAGAGGCAGGGGGCGAGGGGAGCTGTTTTTT.

V is TRBV19 and J is TRBJ2-7; 7 bases map to TRBD1. The germline V gene encodes CDR1 LNHDA and CDR2 SQIVND (reference sequence). There are 16 residues in the CDR3. Trimming cost V 5 bases and J 7 bases; bases outside gene matches: 17. CDR3 DNA sequence: TGTGCCAGTAGTCTCAGAAAACAGGGGATTAAGTATGAGCAGTACTTC. Its protein product is CASSLRKQGIKYEQYF.

Here the CDR3 DNA reads TGTGCCAGCAGCTTAGGGCAAGCGGGGCCTTCCTACGAGCAGTACTTC. Translation gives CASSLGQAGPSYEQYF. This chain connects TRBV7-2 to TRBJ2-7; 7 bases agree with TRBD2. There are 16 residues in the CDR3. Germline V gene lookup returns CDR1 SGHTA and CDR2 FQGNSA. V lost 1 base and J lost 1; bases outside the gene matches: 7.

The J gene is TRBJ2-5, the V gene TRBV18; D call uncertain. V was trimmed by 3 bases and J by 0 bases, leaving 14 bases between them. Germline V gene sequence: CDR1 KGHSH, CDR2 LQKENI. There are 16 residues in the CDR3. This CDR3 reads CASSPIAGRNQETQYF. CDR3 nucleotide sequence: TGTGCCAGCTCACCGATCGCCGGACGGAACCAAGAGACCCAGTACTTC.

This chain connects TRBV5-1 to TRBJ1-4; D call uncertain. The V gene's germline CDR1 is SGHRS and CDR2 YFSETQ. Deletions cut 4 bases from V and 0 bases from J, with 7 bases between. CDR3 length: 14 amino acids. CDR3 bases: TGCGCCAGCAGCCAGACTGCAACTAATGAAAAACTGTTTTTT. This translates into CASSQTATNEKLFF.

The rearrangement links TRBV11-2 to TRBJ1-5; 7 bases line up with TRBD1. CDR1 SGHAT and CDR2 FQNNGV come from the germline V gene. The J segment lost 4 bases and the V segment lost 1 base, leaving 4 bases of the junction unmatched. This CDR3 has 15 amino acids. This CDR3 is CASSLGGQNNQPQHF. For the CDR3, the DNA is TGTGCCAGCAGCTTAGGGGGACAGAATAATCAGCCCCAGCATTTT.

The table lists this clone with a count of one. The chain employs TRBV3-1 (or the pseudogene TRBV3-2) and TRBJ2-7; D gene uncertain. Germline V lookup: CDR1 LGHDT, CDR2 YNNKEL (reference sequence). V was trimmed by 2 bases and J by 6 bases, leaving 14 bases between them. CDR3 size: 14 residues. The CDR3 here is CASSQIRRTGEQYF. The CDR3 DNA sequence: TGTGCCAGCAGCCAAATTCGCCGAACGGGCGAGCAGTACTTC.

The chain employs TRBV10-3 and TRBJ1-1; D call uncertain. With 4 bases removed from V and 4 bases from J, the gap between germline ends came to 16 bases. Germline V gene sequence: CDR1 ENHRY, CDR2 SYGVKD. The CDR3 is made up of 15 amino acids. DNA of the CDR3: TGTGCCATCAGTGCAGTCAGCCAAACGAGCACTGAAGCTTTCTTT. Its translation is CAISAVSQTSTEAFF.

J is TRBJ1-2 and V is TRBV30, with 7 bases lining up with TRBD1. The CDR3 is 14 residues long. The J segment lost 6 bases and the V segment lost 3 bases, leaving 10 bases of the junction unmatched. Per germline, CDR1 GTSNPN and CDR2 SVGIG (reference sequence). CDR3: CAWRAGGTANGYTF. The CDR3 region has the DNA TGTGCCTGGAGGGCGGGGGGGACAGCTAATGGCTACACCTTC.

The chain joins TRBV4-1 to TRBJ1-6, with 9 bases lining up with TRBD1. From germline, CDR1 is MGHRA and CDR2 YSYEKL. The V segment lost 4 bases and the J segment 6 bases; nucleotides outside the gene matches: 10. The CDR3 covers 17 residues. The DNA of the CDR3 is TGCGCCAGCAGCCGAACAGGGGGCGCCGGGGGTAATTCACCCCTCCACTTT. It yields the protein CASSRTGGAGGNSPLHF.

The chain carries TRBV18 and TRBJ2-1; TRBD2 is a possible D gene (5 bases). V was trimmed by 3 bases and J by 12 bases, leaving 12 bases between them. Germline CDR1 reads KGHSH; CDR2 reads LQKENI. This CDR3 comprises 12 residues. CDR3 amino acids: CASSPRRLPQFF. The CDR3, as DNA: TGTGCCAGCTCACCTCGGAGACTACCGCAGTTCTTC.

This chain joins TRBV2 and TRBJ1-4; no definite D call. Looked up from germline, CDR1 is SNHLY and CDR2 is FYNNEI. Trimming cost V 2 bases and J 7 bases, with 8 bases left between them. This CDR3 is 13 amino acids long. CDR3 DNA: TGTGCCAGCAGTGAACGAGGAATTGAAAAACTGTTTTTT. Its protein is CASSERGIEKLFF.

The V gene is TRBV12-3 or TRBV12-4, the J gene TRBJ2-7, with a tentative D call TRBD2 (5 bases). The CDR3 spans 13 residues. Deletions cut 6 bases from V and 3 bases from J, with 12 bases between. Written as DNA, the CDR3 is TGTGCCAGCAGGTCTGGCGGGCACTACGAGCAGTACTTC. Its translation: CASRSGGHYEQYF.

This clone showed up many times. The genes are TRBV4-2 and TRBJ2-7; 10 bases are a match to TRBD2. V was clipped by 0 bases and J by 7 bases; unmatched bases: 9. CDR3 length: 16 residues. Germline values: CDR1 LGHNA, CDR2 YNFKEQ. The CDR3 bases are TGTGCCAGCAGCCAAGATGATTCTAGCGGGAGTAGAGAGCAGTACTTC. It specifies CASSQDDSSGSREQYF.